This T cell receptor (beta chain) was captured by sequencing in a study of CD8+ T cells in alopecia areata (dated by TCRdb to the late 2010s). Regarding the study in general: Treated patients were enrolled in an open-label pilot trial of oral tofacitinib at 5 to 10 mg twice daily for moderate-to-severe alopecia areata. The RNA source kit depended on sample type: the PAXgene miRNA kit for fixed scalp, the miRNeasy kit for PBMCs, and the RNeasy kit for mouse skin. Scalp tissue and sorted CD4+ and CD8+ peripheral blood T cells from patchy and totalis/universalis alopecia areata patients and from healthy controls were covered by human TCRbeta sequencing. Scalp clonality was compared across normal scalp (n=4), patchy alopecia areata scalp (n=8), and alopecia totalis/universalis scalp (n=8). In both human patients and the C3H/HeJ mouse model, the study applied high-throughput TCRbeta sequencing to look at T cell clonal expansion in alopecia areata. For the treated patients, the SALT score, which quantifies what percentage of scalp surface area is affected, served as the measure of disease severity. immunoSEQ multiplex PCR using 35 Vbeta forward primers and 13 Jbeta reverse primers was used to amplify TCRbeta CDR3 regions. Patients stayed on tofacitinib for 6 to 18 months and then had 6 months of follow-up off drug so that delayed response and recurrence could be assessed. Patients on tofacitinib were biopsied at baseline and after 4 and 24 weeks of treatment, and several of the patients also had a later scalp biopsy. The full study reports these points: Because the treated cohort was small and had just a single nonresponder, larger studies are needed to establish links between baseline CD8+ expansion and response. Compared with normal scalp, lesional scalp, particularly in alopecia totalis/universalis, had higher clonality and more expanded CD8+ clones, which suggests antigenic drive. Many expanded lesional clones were found to persist in scalp and blood during tofacitinib treatment, and relapse after treatment cessation may be partly explained by this persistence. TCR sequences shared between patients were less clear than in mice, possibly partly because of HLA diversity in the patient population. Tofacitinib significantly lowered scalp clonality and the number of expanded CD8+ clones among the top 100 scalp clones. Scalp TCR repertoire analysis is complicated because resident alphabeta T cells in normal human skin are also sequenced, whereas mouse skin is dominated by gammadelta T cells.

From the cysteine up to the phenylalanine, the CDR3 has a length of 19 residues. Kept here is only the CDR3 DNA, which spans 57 bases and is read in frame from base 1. CDR1 and CDR2 are read off the germline V gene as LGHNA and YNFKEQ. Cut back by 0 bases and 0 bases, the V and J ends lie 19 bases apart. The method behind the library was the immunoSEQ multiplex PCR assay. RNA was extracted from all samples and reverse transcribed into cDNA as template for TCR sequencing. SuperScript III was used for first-strand cDNA synthesis, primed with a 2:1 mix of oligo-dT and random hexamers. A synthetic immune receptor repertoire was used to measure amplification bias, and any remaining bias was corrected computationally. Per the original workflow: After raw reads were preprocessed to remove errors, the CDR3 was defined following IMGT conventions as running from the conserved cysteine to phenylalanine. Clonality was calculated as 1 minus Shannon entropy normalized by log2 of the number of productive unique TCRs. CD4 or CD8 identity of scalp clones was inferred by cross-referencing scalp TCRbeta sequences with sorted blood CD4 and CD8 repertoires. Held by TCRdb, this immuneACCESS table contains in-frame sequences only and omits some clones. Under half of the omission traces to an unresolved V gene where checked; the cause of the rest is unknown. Clone size and V and J calls were adopted from that table, with D and trimming inferred from the DNA. The sample table shows over 100,000 clones, and less than 75% are seen once. Jointly, the top ten make up 12% of the sample.

The label giving this sample's time point can be read as: around 22 weeks on oral tofacitinib. The treatment or condition label corresponds to: oral pan-JAK inhibitor, 5-10 mg twice daily. Lesional scalp punch biopsies and peripheral blood were collected from alopecia areata patients. PBMCs were isolated by density centrifugation and stained for CD3, CD4 and CD8, and CD4+ and CD8+ T cells were sorted on a FACSAria. Of note for this clone: No cognate antigen has been identified for it. Base qualities are not recorded, but no much larger clone differs from it by a single base.

The source of this sequence is a human donor with alopecia areata. This specimen was CD8+ T cells sorted from blood, taken at week 24, from a patient treated with tofacitinib. The receptor chain draws on TRBV4-2 and TRBJ2-3; the D gene is possibly TRBD2, with 6 bases matching. CDR3 protein: CASSQDWPSAPYSTDTQYF. At the DNA level, the sequence is TGTGCCAGCAGCCAAGATTGGCCTAGCGCCCCGTATAGCACAGATACGCAGTATTTT.